This T cell receptor (beta chain) was identified during a study of blood T cell repertoires in COVID-19. Study-level background: PBMCs, B-cell-depleted T cells, or T cells provided the cDNA or gDNA that made up the material.

Those enrolled, adults aged roughly 18 to 100 years, came from 20 to 25 US areas. Which cohort a participant joined came from the clinical history participants gave. Authors' methods: Reference gene primer amplification in the assay estimated nucleated cell counts. Assay used: immunoSEQ multiplex PCR; TCRdb lists only in-frame clones, some missing. The V and J calls and clone size were taken over from that table, and D and trimming were inferred from the DNA. Of about 200,000 clones detected, roughly 85% appear once; the ten largest clones hold around 4%. The TCR sequence derives from a woman aged 40 to 50 with acute COVID-19. The sample was PBMCs or T cells enriched from blood (not recorded which).

In DNA form, the CDR3 reads TGCGCCAGCAGCTCACGACAGGGCGCAACGGGAGCTTTCTTT. Protein: CASSSRQGATGAFF. This chain links TRBV5-1 with TRBJ1-1; 7 bases align to TRBD1. The germline V gene encodes CDR1 SGHRS and CDR2 YFSETQ. The V segment lost 3 bases and the J segment 10 bases; nucleotides outside the gene matches: 12. The CDR3 has 14 amino acids.